Reported below is one T cell receptor (beta chain). The sample belongs to a study of T cell changes during pregnancy in multiple sclerosis. Profiled with immunoSEQ multiplex PCR; TCRdb holds only in-frame clones, not every one. The table includes about 69,000 clones, more than 85% detected once. CDR3 length: 11 amino acids. The V end was cut by 2 bases, the J end by 5 bases, with 7 bases between. Germline CDR1 reads GTSNPN; CDR2 reads SVGIG (reference sequence). This chain links TRBV30 with TRBJ2-7; D is unclear. This specimen consisted of peripheral blood, obtained before pregnancy. This clonotype was obtained from a female donor with multiple sclerosis, enrolled in a pregnancy study. CDR3 region: CAWSNADEQYF. CDR3 DNA: TGTGCCTGGAGTAACGCAGACGAGCAGTACTTC.